This T cell receptor beta chain was sequenced for a study of T cells in localized non-small cell lung cancer. Broader study findings: Greater blood T cell density accompanied longer overall survival. Adjacent lung tissue had a median about 50 of the top 100 clones found in the tumor.

Details on this clone: Antigen unknown.

This CDR3 comprises 16 residues. From germline, CDR1 is SGHRS and CDR2 YFSETQ. Trimming shortened V by 3 bases and J by 0 bases, and 13 bases separated the two germline ends. Only in-frame clones appear in the TCRdb table, and some are missing; sequencing was by immunoSEQ multiplex PCR. Found here are about 70,000 clones, approximately 87% of them singletons; the top ten hold just over 20%. The sequencing used peripheral blood, collected before any cancer treatment. This receptor was identified in a male donor aged 60 or over with stage III squamous cell lung carcinoma. The V call is TRBV5-1, the J call TRBJ1-5, with unresolved D. The CDR3 region is CASSSGPRDSNQPQHF. CDR3 coding DNA: TGCGCCAGCAGCTCTGGACCGAGAGATAGCAATCAGCCCCAGCATTTT.